The 7 T cell receptor beta chains below were found in one sample sequenced in a study of CD8+ T cells in alopecia areata. Sequencing relied on a cDNA template that was reverse transcribed from extracted RNA. TCRdb's table, derived via immunoSEQ multiplex PCR, lists solely in-frame clones and lacks some. The sample consists of about 120,000 clones, about 50% of them appearing once. Treatment indicated: oral pan-JAK inhibitor, 5-10 mg twice daily. The sequences come from CD4+ T cells sorted from blood, collected at week 4, from a patient treated with tofacitinib. These receptors all stem from a human donor with alopecia areata.

In this sample, this clone turned up a few times. The chain has TRBV27 and TRBJ1-3, with D perhaps TRBD1 (6 bases). This CDR3 has 16 amino acids. The V end lost 5 bases, the J end lost 0 bases, and 14 bases lay between the germline ends. Germline values: CDR1 MNHEY, CDR2 SMNVEV (reference sequence). In DNA form, the CDR3 reads TGTGCCAGCAGTACGACAGGTCCAAGCTCTGGAAACACCATATATTTT. Residues: CASSTTGPSSGNTIYF.

The chain carries TRBV30 and TRBJ1-1, with 7 bases that match TRBD1. V was clipped by 4 bases and J by 2 bases; unmatched bases: 7. The CDR3 totals 14 residues. The germline gives CDR1 GTSNPN, CDR2 SVGIG (reference sequence). The CDR3 sequence: CAWNYGQDNTEAFF. In nucleotides, the CDR3 is TGTGCCTGGAACTATGGACAGGACAACACTGAAGCTTTCTTT.

V usage is TRBV5-4 and J usage is TRBJ2-1; 9 nucleotides agree with TRBD2. The CDR3 runs to 18 residues. The germline V gene encodes CDR1 SGHNT and CDR2 YYREEE (reference sequence). The trim removed 4 bases at V and 8 bases at J, leaving 19 bases unmatched. CDR3 sequence (DNA): TGTGCCAGCAGCAGAAAAACGGGGACTAGCCTCCGTCAACATGAGCAGTTCTTC. Translating gives CASSRKTGTSLRQHEQFF.

The rearrangement uses TRBV5-1 and TRBJ2-2, with 10 nucleotides matching TRBD2. This CDR3 spans 16 amino acids. Losses at the gene ends were 4 bases for V and 7 bases for J; bases not matched to a gene: 10. The germline CDR1 and CDR2 sequences are SGHRS and YFSETQ. CDR3 in DNA: TGCGCCAGCAGCCCGGATCCTAGCGGGGGAATCGGGGAGCTGTTTTTT. Protein product: CASSPDPSGGIGELFF. The whole variable domain, filled in from reference TRBV5-1 and TRBJ2-2, reads KAGVTQTPRYLIKTRGQQVTLSCSPISGHRSVSWYQQTPGQGLQFLFEYFSETQRNKGNFPGRFSGRQFSNSRSEMNVSTLELGDSALYLCASSPDPSGGIGELFFGEGSRLTVL.

The chain has TRBV5-1 and TRBJ2-5; no firm D call. This CDR3 region has 15 residues. Per the germline V gene, CDR1 is SGHRS and CDR2 is YFSETQ. Trimming cost V 0 bases and J 2 bases, with 11 bases left between them. CDR3 bases: TGCGCCAGCAGCTTGGATGGAGCAGCACAAGAGACCCAGTACTTC. Protein: CASSLDGAAQETQYF.

V usage is TRBV7-8 and J usage is TRBJ2-5; possibly TRBD2 for D (5 bases). This CDR3 contains 15 residues. The V end was cut by 8 bases, the J end by 0 bases, with 16 bases between. Looked up from germline, CDR1 is SGHVS and CDR2 is FQNEAQ. Here the CDR3 DNA reads TGTGCCAGCCCCCCCCAGCGGTCACACCAAGAGACCCAGTACTTC. Amino acid sequence: CASPPQRSHQETQYF.

The chain links TRBV5-1 to TRBJ2-3, with D unresolved. Germline values: CDR1 SGHRS, CDR2 YFSETQ. V was cut by 4 bases and J by 5 bases, with 8 bases left in between. The CDR3 loop spans 12 amino acids. Here the CDR3 reads CASSISQDTQYF. In nucleotides, the CDR3 is TGCGCCAGCAGCATCTCCCAAGATACGCAGTATTTT.